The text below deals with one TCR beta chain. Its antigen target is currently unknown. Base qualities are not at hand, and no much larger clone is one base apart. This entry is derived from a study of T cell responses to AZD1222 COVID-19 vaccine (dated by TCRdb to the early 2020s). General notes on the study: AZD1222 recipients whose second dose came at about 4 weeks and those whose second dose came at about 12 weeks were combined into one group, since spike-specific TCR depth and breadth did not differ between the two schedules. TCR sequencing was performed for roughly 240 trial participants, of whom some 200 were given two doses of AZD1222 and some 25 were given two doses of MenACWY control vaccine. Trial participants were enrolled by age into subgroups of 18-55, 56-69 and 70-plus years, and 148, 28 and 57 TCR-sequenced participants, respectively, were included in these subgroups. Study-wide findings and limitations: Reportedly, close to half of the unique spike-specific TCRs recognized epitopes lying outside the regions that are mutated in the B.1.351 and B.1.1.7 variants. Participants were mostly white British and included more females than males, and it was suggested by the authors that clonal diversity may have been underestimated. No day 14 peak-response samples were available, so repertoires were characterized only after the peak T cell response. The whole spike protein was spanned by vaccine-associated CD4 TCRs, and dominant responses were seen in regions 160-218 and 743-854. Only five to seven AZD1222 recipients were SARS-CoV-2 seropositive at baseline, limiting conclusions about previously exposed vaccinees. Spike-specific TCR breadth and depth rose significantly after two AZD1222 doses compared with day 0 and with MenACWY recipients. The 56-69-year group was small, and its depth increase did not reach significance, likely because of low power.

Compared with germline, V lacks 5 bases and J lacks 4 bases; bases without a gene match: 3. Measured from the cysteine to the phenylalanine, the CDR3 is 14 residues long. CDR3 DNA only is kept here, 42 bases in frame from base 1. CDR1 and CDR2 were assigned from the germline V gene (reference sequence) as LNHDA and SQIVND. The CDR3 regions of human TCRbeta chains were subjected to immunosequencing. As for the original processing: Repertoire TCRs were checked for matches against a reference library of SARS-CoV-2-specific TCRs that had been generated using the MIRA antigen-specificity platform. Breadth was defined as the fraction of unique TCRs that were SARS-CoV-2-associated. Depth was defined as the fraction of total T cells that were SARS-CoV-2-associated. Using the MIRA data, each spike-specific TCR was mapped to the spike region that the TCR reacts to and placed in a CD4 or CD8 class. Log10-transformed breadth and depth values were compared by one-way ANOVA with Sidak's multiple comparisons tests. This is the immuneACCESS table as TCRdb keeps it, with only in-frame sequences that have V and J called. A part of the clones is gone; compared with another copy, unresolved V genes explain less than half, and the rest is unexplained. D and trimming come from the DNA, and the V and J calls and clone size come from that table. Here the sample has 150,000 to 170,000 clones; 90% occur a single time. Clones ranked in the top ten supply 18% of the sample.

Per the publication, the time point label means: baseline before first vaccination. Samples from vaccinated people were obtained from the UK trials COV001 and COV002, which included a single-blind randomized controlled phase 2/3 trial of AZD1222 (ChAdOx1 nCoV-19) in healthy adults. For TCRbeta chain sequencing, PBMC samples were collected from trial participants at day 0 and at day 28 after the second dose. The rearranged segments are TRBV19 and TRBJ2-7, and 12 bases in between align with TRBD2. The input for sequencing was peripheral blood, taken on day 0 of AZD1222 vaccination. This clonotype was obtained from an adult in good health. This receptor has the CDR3 CASSRGLAGYEQYF. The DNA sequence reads TGTGCCAGTAGTCGAGGACTAGCGGGATACGAGCAGTACTTC.